The clone carrying this TCR beta chain was observed a few times. Its antigen is unidentified. Data came from immunoSEQ multiplex PCR; TCRdb stores just in-frame clones and leaves some out. The table has fewer than 20,000 clones, roughly 76% seen once. The source of the sample is a study of T cells and Merkel cell carcinoma outcomes. Points from the study as a whole: Repertoire plus T-cell density reportedly predicted Merkel cell carcinoma outcomes.

The ends lost 10 bases at V and 4 bases at J; junction bases unmatched: 6. CDR3 size: 13 residues. Germline values: CDR1 MNHNS, CDR2 SASEGT. Specimen: tumor tissue from Merkel cell carcinoma. The TCR comes from a human donor with Merkel cell carcinoma. The V gene is TRBV6-1, the J gene TRBJ2-2, with 7 bases that match TRBD1. CDR3 loop: CATGQVSTGELFF. CDR3 nucleotides: TGTGCCACCGGACAGGTTAGCACCGGGGAGCTGTTTTTT.